The sequence of this T cell receptor (beta chain) was determined in a study of T cell changes during pregnancy in multiple sclerosis. Sequencing was performed with immunoSEQ multiplex PCR; in TCRdb, only in-frame clones are kept and a portion is missing. The table includes around 110,000 clones, roughly nine tenths detected once. Germline trimming cut 5 bases from V and 1 base from J; bases unmatched to any gene: 4. Germline V gives CDR1 SGHVS, CDR2 FQNEAQ. This CDR3 region has 16 residues. The TCR comes from a female donor with multiple sclerosis, enrolled in a pregnancy study. The sample in question was peripheral blood, obtained before pregnancy. The chain employs TRBV7-8 and TRBJ2-1; 11 nucleotides agree with TRBD1. The CDR3 loop is CASSRGTGGSYNEQFF. For the CDR3, the DNA is TGTGCCAGCAGCCGAGGGACAGGGGGATCCTACAATGAGCAGTTCTTC.